The 28 T cell receptor beta chains listed next were all sequenced from one sample in a study of T cells in Graves' hyperthyroidism and ophthalmopathy (dated by TCRdb to about 2019). Library preparation employed multiplex PCR. The reads were generated on an Illumina HiSeq 2000. The TCR beta CDR3 regions were amplified from RNA transcripts. The TCR CDR3 was subjected to a first round of RT-PCR using the HTBI primer set and the Qiagen OneStep RT-PCR kit. In-frame beta chains were kept once TCRdb had trimmed the public reads at Q25 with fastp and called clones with MiXCR. Rows with one shared CDR3 protein collapse into an entry with the most common genes and DNA. A total of around 250,000 distinct CDR3 sequences appear in this sample, over 15% of them only once. In total, the top ten clones hold approximately 30% of the sample. Sequencing used blood. Receptor source: a woman aged 18-29 years with Graves' ophthalmopathy.

The sample holds many counts of this clonotype. This chain joins TRBV12-5 and TRBJ2-7; D is undetermined. V was cut by 6 bases and J by 0 bases, with 15 bases left in between. CDR3 length: 15 residues. Germline V CDR1 and CDR2: LGHNT, FRNRAP. The CDR3, as DNA: TGTGCTAGTGGCCCCGCGTGGGCAGCCTCCTACGAGCAGTACTTC. Protein product: CASGPAWAASYEQYF.

This clonotype was found many times. The chain recombines TRBV5-1 with TRBJ1-1; no definite D call. Germline V gives CDR1 SGHRS, CDR2 YFSETQ. The V gene lost 4 bases and the J gene lost 0 bases, with 16 bases spanning the gap. The CDR3 contains 16 residues. The CDR3 nucleotides are TGCGCCAGCAGCCCCGGGCCGCGATATTTGAACACTGAAGCTTTCTTT. Encoded protein: CASSPGPRYLNTEAFF.

This clonotype was seen repeatedly, ten times or more. The rearrangement uses TRBV20-1 and TRBJ2-3; 15 nucleotides match TRBD2. CDR3 size: 15 residues. Germline loops: CDR1 DFQATT, CDR2 SNEGSKA (reference sequence). V trimming: 7 bases; J trimming: 3 bases; junction bases outside the gene matches: 5. CDR3 in DNA: TGCAGTGTCGGGACTAGCGGGAGGAGGACAGATACGCAGTATTTT. It is translated as CSVGTSGRRTDTQYF.

This clonotype has just a few counts. The rearrangement links TRBV6-8 to TRBJ2-7; D is undetermined. The CDR3 contains 14 residues. CDR1 MNHGY and CDR2 SAAAGT come from the germline V gene. Trimming took off 10 bases at V and 6 bases at J, with 22 bases between the two ends. In DNA, the CDR3 is TGTGCCACCCGCCCGGCAGACTGGGCATCCGAGCAGTACTTC. The encoded protein is CATRPADWASEQYF.

Regarding this clonotype: One junction end does not reproduce the germline sequence, and a read error may be involved. The chain uses TRBV7-2 and TRBJ2-7; 11 bases map to TRBD2. The CDR3 totals 15 residues. Germline assignment: CDR1 SGHTA and CDR2 FQGNSA. DNA for the CDR3: TGTGCCAGCAGCTTAGTTAGCGGGGGGGCCTATGAGCAGTACTTC. Translating it yields CASSLVSGGAYEQYF.

This clonotype appeared a few times. The chain is built from TRBV6-1 and TRBJ2-2, with TRBD1 matching 7 bases. This CDR3 has 17 amino acids. Germline assignment: CDR1 MNHNS and CDR2 SASEGT. The V and J ends lost 8 bases and 1 base, in that order; junction bases with no gene match: 13. CDR3 in amino acids: CASAGTASTWNTGELFF. CDR3 DNA sequence: TGTGCCAGCGCCGGGACAGCCTCAACCTGGAACACCGGGGAGCTGTTTTTT.

At least ten counts were recorded for this clonotype. The chain employs TRBV28 and TRBJ1-2, with 9 bases aligning to TRBD1. CDR1 and CDR2 (germline): MDHEN, SYDVKM. The length of the CDR3 is 14 residues. Trimming took 5 bases from V and 3 from J; bases not matched to a gene: 4. Here the CDR3 DNA reads TGTGCCAGCAGTCCGAGACAGGGGGACTATGGCTACACCTTC. This translates into CASSPRQGDYGYTF.

This clonotype came up many times. The CDR3 coding sequence is TGTGCCAGCAGCCCCTCGAGGGAAGAGACCCAGTACTTC. It specifies CASSPSREETQYF. The chain carries TRBV12-3 or TRBV12-4 and TRBJ2-5, with D maybe TRBD2 (5 bases). Trimming removed 6 bases at V and 3 bases at J, with 11 bases between. There are 13 residues in the CDR3.

This clonotype was found a few times. This chain connects TRBV4-2 to TRBJ1-2; D unclear. The CDR3 contains 16 residues. Germline loops: CDR1 LGHNA, CDR2 YNFKEQ. Trimming shortened V by 0 bases and J by 2 bases, and 13 bases separated the two germline ends. CDR3 region: CASSQERGVGNYGYTF. CDR3 bases: TGTGCCAGCAGCCAAGAACGAGGTGTCGGAAACTATGGCTACACCTTC.

This clonotype was counted many times. The gene calls are TRBV11-2 and TRBJ2-2, with 7 bases matching TRBD2. In germline, CDR1 is SGHAT, CDR2 FQNNGV. This CDR3 comprises 14 residues. Trimming at V came to 8 bases and at J to 6 bases, leaving 9 bases not matched to a gene. The CDR3 region is CASGVGRAPGELFF. The CDR3 DNA reads as TGTGCCAGCGGCGTGGGGAGGGCTCCCGGGGAGCTGTTTTTT.

The table lists this clonotype with many counts. The V call is TRBV7-6, the J call TRBJ1-2, with 9 nucleotides matching TRBD1. CDR1 SGHVS and CDR2 FNYEAQ come from the germline V gene. The V and J ends lost 3 bases and 6 bases, in that order; junction bases with no gene match: 11. CDR3 length: 16 residues. The CDR3 nucleotides read TGTGCCAGCAGCTTCGCAGGGACAGGGTCGGGAAATGGCTACACCTTC. This gives the protein CASSFAGTGSGNGYTF. Drawing the rest from reference TRBV7-6 and TRBJ1-2, the complete variable domain is GAGVSQSPRYKVTKRGQDVALRCDPISGHVSLYWYRQALGQGPEFLTYFNYEAQQDKSGLPNDRFSAERPEGSISTLTIQRTEQRDSAMYRCASSFAGTGSGNGYTFGSGTRLTVV.

This clonotype was picked up many times. The chain carries TRBV20-1 and TRBJ2-7; TRBD1 matches 10 bases. This CDR3 is built from 15 residues. Germline V lookup: CDR1 DFQATT, CDR2 SNEGSKA (reference sequence). The V gene end was trimmed by 5 bases and the J gene end by 4 bases; junction bases not matched to a gene: 11. CDR3 amino acids: CSAHPPTGGLYEQYF. The CDR3 DNA reads TGCAGTGCTCATCCCCCGACAGGGGGCCTATACGAGCAGTACTTC.

In its sample, this clonotype was seen many times. The chain links TRBV20-1 to TRBJ1-2, with D possibly matching TRBD1 (6 bases). The CDR3 runs to 13 residues. Deletions cut 5 bases from V and 5 bases from J, with 15 bases between. Germline CDR1 is DFQATT and CDR2 is SNEGSKA (reference sequence). The CDR3 loop is CSASYTGWYGYTF. The DNA for the CDR3 is TGCAGTGCTTCATATACAGGGTGGTATGGCTACACCTTC.

This clonotype was recorded many times. This rearrangement joins TRBV7-9 to TRBJ2-1, with a tentative D call TRBD2 (6 bases). This CDR3 comprises 13 residues. V lost 8 bases and J 7 bases, leaving 15 bases between the germline ends. Germline-derived CDR1 and CDR2 are SEHNR and FQNEAQ (reference sequence). CDR3 in amino acids: CASANTGENEQFF. The CDR3 nucleotides are TGTGCCAGCGCAAACACGGGGGAGAATGAGCAGTTCTTC. Full variable domain (missing parts from reference TRBV7-9 and TRBJ2-1): DTGVSQNPRHKITKRGQNVTFRCDPISEHNRLYWYRQTLGQGPEFLTYFQNEAQLEKSRLLSDRFSAERPKGSFSTLEIQRTEQGDSAMYLCASANTGENEQFFGPGTRLTVL.

This clonotype was picked up a small number of times. The rearrangement links TRBV6-1 to TRBJ1-6; 8 nucleotides match TRBD1. The V and J ends lost 6 bases and 0 bases, in that order; junction bases with no gene match: 10. There are 18 residues in the CDR3. Germline CDR1 is MNHNS and CDR2 is SASEGT. CDR3 sequence: CASRPWTGPSSYNSPLHF. CDR3 nucleotides: TGTGCCAGCAGACCCTGGACAGGGCCGAGCTCCTATAATTCACCCCTCCACTTT.

This clonotype was counted at least ten times. CDR3 nucleotide sequence: TGTGCCACCAGTGATCTGGGGGCCTACAATGAGCAGTTCTTC. It specifies CATSDLGAYNEQFF. The chain couples TRBV24-1 to TRBJ2-1; D could derive from TRBD1 or TRBD2 (5 bases each). The CDR3 extends over 14 amino acids. Trimming removed 3 bases at V and 2 bases at J, with 7 bases between. The germline V gene encodes CDR1 KGHDR and CDR2 SFDVKD.

This clonotype was recorded many times. The rearrangement joins TRBV14 to TRBJ2-7; TRBD1 aligns across 10 bases. The CDR3 is 17 amino acids. Trimming at V came to 3 bases and at J to 0 bases, leaving 8 bases not matched to a gene. Germline CDR1 reads SGHDN; CDR2 reads FVKESK. Written as DNA, the CDR3 is TGTGCCAGCAGCCAGGTCCGGGACAGGGGCTTCTCCTACGAGCAGTACTTC. Protein sequence: CASSQVRDRGFSYEQYF.

Only a few counts were recorded for this clonotype. The V call is TRBV20-1, the J call TRBJ2-7, with D possibly matching TRBD1 (5 bases). Germline V gives CDR1 DFQATT, CDR2 SNEGSKA (reference sequence). This CDR3 spans 13 amino acids. V lost 1 base and J 0 bases, leaving 7 bases between the germline ends. This CDR3 is CSARGTGSYEQYF. In nucleotides, the CDR3 is TGCAGTGCTAGAGGAACAGGCTCCTACGAGCAGTACTTC.

This clonotype was seen ten or more times. The CDR3 nucleotides are TGTGCCAGCAGTGACAGGGGAAATTCACCCCTCCACTTT. This sequence encodes CASSDRGNSPLHF. This chain joins TRBV6-1 and TRBJ1-6; D possibly corresponds to TRBD1 (6 bases). CDR1 is MNHNS, CDR2 SASEGT, per germline. Trimming took 3 bases from V and 7 from J, leaving 7 bases between them. This CDR3 is 13 amino acids long.

Many counts were recorded for this clonotype. The CDR3 DNA is TGCAGCGTTGAAGGGTCTTGGCAAGGGGTCTACGAGCAGTACTTC. Residues: CSVEGSWQGVYEQYF. This sequence joins TRBV29-1 and TRBJ2-7, with D perhaps TRBD1 (5 bases). The CDR3 is 15 amino acids. Germline V gene sequence: CDR1 SQVTM, CDR2 ANQGSEA. Trimming cost V 1 base and J 3 bases, with 16 bases left between them.

This clonotype came up many times. This chain links TRBV6-1 with TRBJ1-1; 8 bases agree with TRBD1. J lost 0 bases, V lost 3 bases, and 6 bases had no gene match. CDR3 size: 16 residues. CDR1 and CDR2 from the germline V gene are MNHNS and SASEGT. CDR3 loop: CASSEDRDDMNTEAFF. Written as DNA, the CDR3 is TGTGCCAGCAGTGAGGACAGGGATGACATGAACACTGAAGCTTTCTTT.

The CDR3 sequence: CASGQGPPRGNADTQYF. The DNA of the CDR3 is TGTGCCAGTGGACAGGGGCCGCCTCGGGGGAACGCAGATACGCAGTATTTT. The J gene is TRBJ2-3, the V gene TRBV19; TRBD1 aligns across 9 bases. Trimming removed 8 bases from V and 4 bases from J; junction bases left unmatched: 16. CDR1 and CDR2 (germline): LNHDA, SQIVND (reference sequence). This CDR3 is 17 amino acids long.

This clonotype was recorded at least ten times. The chain carries TRBV10-2 and TRBJ2-4; TRBD2 matches 12 bases. The CDR3 contains 16 residues. After removal of 6 bases from V and 3 bases from J, the junction contained 6 bases not matched to a gene. CDR1 WSHSY and CDR2 SAAADI come from the germline V gene. For the CDR3, the DNA is TGCGCCAGCAGGCCGACTAGCGGGAGAAGCAAAAACATTCAGTACTTC. It specifies CASRPTSGRSKNIQYF.

This clonotype has more than one count but fewer than ten. One end of the junction is discordant with germline, which a read error may explain. The chain employs TRBV5-4 and TRBJ2-2; 8 nucleotides line up with TRBD1. Germline V CDR1 and CDR2: SGHNT, YYREEE (reference sequence). CDR3 length equals 12 residues. This CDR3 is CASSLETGEVFF. Here the CDR3 DNA reads TGTGCCAGCAGCTTGGAGACAGGGGAGGTGTTTTTT.

This chain joins TRBV19 and TRBJ1-2; 7 nucleotides match TRBD1. Trimming took 6 bases from V and 2 from J; bases not matched to a gene: 9. The germline CDR1 and CDR2 sequences are LNHDA and SQIVND (reference sequence). The CDR3 runs to 15 residues. The CDR3 sequence: CASRSLGTVNYGYTF. In nucleotides, the CDR3 is TGTGCCAGTAGGAGTCTAGGGACAGTGAACTATGGCTACACCTTC.

This clonotype was counted many times. The V and J genes are TRBV9 and TRBJ2-1, with TRBD2 matching over 8 bases. The trim removed 0 bases at V and 1 base at J, leaving 9 bases unmatched. Germline V gene sequence: CDR1 SGDLS, CDR2 YYNGEE. This CDR3 has 18 amino acids. The CDR3 spells CASSVEWSGGPSYNEQFF. The CDR3 DNA reads as TGTGCCAGCAGCGTAGAATGGTCGGGAGGGCCATCCTACAATGAGCAGTTCTTC.

In its sample, this clonotype was seen many times. This chain links TRBV12-3 or TRBV12-4 with TRBJ2-4; no reliable D call. With 3 bases removed from V and 7 bases from J, the gap between germline ends came to 13 bases. The CDR3 length is 14 residues. CDR3: CASSFGGDRNIQYF. CDR3 coding DNA: TGTGCCAGCAGTTTTGGTGGTGATAGGAACATTCAGTACTTC.

This clonotype was detected many times. The chain joins TRBV12-3 or TRBV12-4 to TRBJ2-1; D remains unclear. The CDR3 is 15 amino acids. With 4 bases removed from V and 2 bases from J, the gap between germline ends came to 12 bases. CDR3 nucleotides: TGTGCCAGCAGTTATCACGTAACGACCTACAATGAGCAGTTCTTC. The encoded protein is CASSYHVTTYNEQFF.